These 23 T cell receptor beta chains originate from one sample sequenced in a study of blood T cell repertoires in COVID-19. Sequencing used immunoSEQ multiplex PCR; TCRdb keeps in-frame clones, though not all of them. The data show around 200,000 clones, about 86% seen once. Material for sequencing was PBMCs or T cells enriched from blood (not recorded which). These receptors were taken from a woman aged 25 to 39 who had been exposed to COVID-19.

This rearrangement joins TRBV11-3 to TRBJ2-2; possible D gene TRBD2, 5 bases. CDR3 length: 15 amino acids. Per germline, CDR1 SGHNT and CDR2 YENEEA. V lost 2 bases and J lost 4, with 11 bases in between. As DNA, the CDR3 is TGTGCCAGCAGCTTATCCGGGGTGGCCACCGGGGAGCTGTTTTTT. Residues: CASSLSGVATGELFF.

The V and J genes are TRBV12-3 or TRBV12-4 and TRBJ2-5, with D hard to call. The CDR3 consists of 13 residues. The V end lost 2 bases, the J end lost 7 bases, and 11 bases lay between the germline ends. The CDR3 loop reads CASSLRRRGTQYF. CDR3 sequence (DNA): TGTGCCAGCAGTTTACGGCGGCGAGGGACCCAGTACTTC.

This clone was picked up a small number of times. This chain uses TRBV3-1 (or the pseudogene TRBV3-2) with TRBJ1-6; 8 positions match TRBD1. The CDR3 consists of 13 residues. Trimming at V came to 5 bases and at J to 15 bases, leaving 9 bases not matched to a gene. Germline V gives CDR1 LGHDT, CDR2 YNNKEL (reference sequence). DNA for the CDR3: TGTGCCAGCAGCTTTCAGGGGGCTTCGTACCTCCACTTT. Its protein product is CASSFQGASYLHF.

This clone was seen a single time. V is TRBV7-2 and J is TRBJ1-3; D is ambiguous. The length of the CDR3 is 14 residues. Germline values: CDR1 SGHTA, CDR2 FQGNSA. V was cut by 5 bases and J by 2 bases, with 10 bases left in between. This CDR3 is CASSPGSPGNTIYF. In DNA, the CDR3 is TGTGCCAGCAGCCCCGGGAGTCCTGGAAACACCATATATTTT.

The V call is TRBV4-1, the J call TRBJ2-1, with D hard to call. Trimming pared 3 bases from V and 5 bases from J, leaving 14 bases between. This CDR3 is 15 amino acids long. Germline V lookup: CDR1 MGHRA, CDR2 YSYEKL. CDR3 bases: TGCGCCAGCAGCCACGGTGGCTACAGCAACAATGAGCAGTTCTTC. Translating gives CASSHGGYSNNEQFF.

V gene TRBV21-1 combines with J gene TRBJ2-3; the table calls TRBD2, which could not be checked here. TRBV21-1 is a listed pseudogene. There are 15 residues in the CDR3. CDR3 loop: CASSKRRRKTDTQYF. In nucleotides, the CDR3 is TGTGCCAGCAGCAAACGGAGGCGGAAAACAGATACGCAGTATTTT.

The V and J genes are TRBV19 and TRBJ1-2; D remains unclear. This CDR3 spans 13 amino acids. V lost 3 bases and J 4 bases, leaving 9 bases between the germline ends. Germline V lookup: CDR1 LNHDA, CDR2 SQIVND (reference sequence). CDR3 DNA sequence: TGTGCCAGTAGTATTACGGCGGTCTATGGCTACACCTTC. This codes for CASSITAVYGYTF.

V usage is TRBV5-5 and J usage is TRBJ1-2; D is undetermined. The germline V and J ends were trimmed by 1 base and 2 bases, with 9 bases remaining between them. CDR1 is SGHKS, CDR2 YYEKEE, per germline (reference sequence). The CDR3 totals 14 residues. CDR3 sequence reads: CASSLNDGNYGYTF. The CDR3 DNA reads TGTGCCAGCAGCTTGAACGATGGCAACTATGGCTACACCTTC.

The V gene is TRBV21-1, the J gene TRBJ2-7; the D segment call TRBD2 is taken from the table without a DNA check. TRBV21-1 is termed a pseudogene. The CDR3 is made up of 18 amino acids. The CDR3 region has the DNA TGTGCCAGCAGCAAAGTTGCTAGCGGGGGGTACATTACCTACGAGCAGTACTTC. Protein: CASSKVASGGYITYEQYF.

The CDR3 sequence is CASSDVRREAKNIQYF. The CDR3 bases are TGTGCCAGCAGCGACGTCCGTAGGGAGGCCAAAAACATTCAGTACTTC. V usage is TRBV11-2 and J usage is TRBJ2-4; D may be TRBD2 (5 bases). In germline, CDR1 is SGHAT, CDR2 FQNNGV. With 5 bases removed from V and 1 base from J, the gap between germline ends came to 15 bases. The CDR3 consists of 16 residues.

The CDR3 nucleotides are TGTGCCAGCAGCCAGAGGGAGTCGAACACCATATATTTT. Translation gives CASSQRESNTIYF. The chain uses TRBV3-1 (or the pseudogene TRBV3-2) and TRBJ1-3; unclear D gene. The CDR3 is 13 amino acids. CDR1 and CDR2 (germline): LGHDT, YNNKEL (reference sequence). V lost 3 bases to trimming and J lost 7 bases, with 10 bases between them.

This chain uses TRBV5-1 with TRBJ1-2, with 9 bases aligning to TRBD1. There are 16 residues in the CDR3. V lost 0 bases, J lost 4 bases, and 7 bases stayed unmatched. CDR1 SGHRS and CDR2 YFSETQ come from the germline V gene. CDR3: CASSLGTGVPLYGYTF. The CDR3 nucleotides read TGCGCCAGCAGCTTGGGGACAGGGGTGCCCCTCTATGGCTACACCTTC.

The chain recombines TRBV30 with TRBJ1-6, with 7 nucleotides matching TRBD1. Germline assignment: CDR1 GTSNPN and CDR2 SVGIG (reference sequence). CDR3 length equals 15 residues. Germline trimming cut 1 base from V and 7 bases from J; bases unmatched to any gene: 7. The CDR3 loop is CAWSAQTGVNSPLHF. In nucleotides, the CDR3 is TGTGCCTGGAGTGCCCAAACAGGGGTGAATTCACCCCTCCACTTT. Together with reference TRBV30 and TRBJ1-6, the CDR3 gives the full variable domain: SQTIHQWPATLVQPVGSPLSLECTVEGTSNPNLYWYRQAAGRGLQLLFYSVGIGQISSEVPQNLSASRPQDRQFILSSKKLLLSDSGFYLCAWSAQTGVNSPLHFGNGTRLTVT.

CDR3 sequence: CASSQSGTGNEQYF. CDR3 coding DNA: TGTGCCAGTAGTCAATCCGGGACAGGAAATGAGCAGTACTTC. The J gene is TRBJ2-7, the V gene TRBV19, with 8 bases lining up with TRBD1. V was clipped by 5 bases and J by 7 bases; unmatched bases: 10. Germline V CDR1 and CDR2: LNHDA, SQIVND (reference sequence). This CDR3 is 14 amino acids long.

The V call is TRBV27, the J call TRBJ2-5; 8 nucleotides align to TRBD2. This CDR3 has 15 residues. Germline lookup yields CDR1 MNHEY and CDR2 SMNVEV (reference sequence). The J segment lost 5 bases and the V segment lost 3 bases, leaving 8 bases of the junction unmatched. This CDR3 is CASSFTGLDWETQYF. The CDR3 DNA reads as TGTGCCAGCAGTTTTACGGGACTAGATTGGGAGACCCAGTACTTC.

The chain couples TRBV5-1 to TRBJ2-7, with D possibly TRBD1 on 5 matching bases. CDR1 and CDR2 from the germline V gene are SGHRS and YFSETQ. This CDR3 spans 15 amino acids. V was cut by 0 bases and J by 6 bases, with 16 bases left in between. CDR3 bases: TGCGCCAGCAGCTTGGTAGTTGGGGCCTCTGCCGAGCAGTACTTC. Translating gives CASSLVVGASAEQYF.

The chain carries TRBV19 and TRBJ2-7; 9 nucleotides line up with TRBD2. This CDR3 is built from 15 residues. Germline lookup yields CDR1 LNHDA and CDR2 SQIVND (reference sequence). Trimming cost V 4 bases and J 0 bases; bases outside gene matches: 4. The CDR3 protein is CASSTVTSGSYEQYF. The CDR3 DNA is TGTGCCAGTAGTACGGTGACTAGCGGCTCCTACGAGCAGTACTTC.

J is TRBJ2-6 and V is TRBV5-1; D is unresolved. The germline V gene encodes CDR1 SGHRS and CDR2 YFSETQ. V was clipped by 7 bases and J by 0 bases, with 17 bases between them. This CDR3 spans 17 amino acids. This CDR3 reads CASPPRWASSGANVLTF. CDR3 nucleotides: TGCGCCAGCCCCCCAAGGTGGGCGAGCTCTGGGGCCAACGTCCTGACTTTC.

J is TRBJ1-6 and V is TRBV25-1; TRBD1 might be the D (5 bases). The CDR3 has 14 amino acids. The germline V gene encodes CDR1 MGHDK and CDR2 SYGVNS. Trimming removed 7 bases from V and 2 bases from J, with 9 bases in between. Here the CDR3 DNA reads TGTGCCAGCATGCGGGGCGCCTATAATTCACCCCTCCACTTT. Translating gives CASMRGAYNSPLHF.

The CDR3 DNA reads TGTGCCAGCAGTTCCCCGACTAGCGGGGGGTACCTATCCTACAATGAGCAGTTCTTC. Translating it yields CASSSPTSGGYLSYNEQFF. The chain links TRBV6-2 or TRBV6-3 to TRBJ2-1, with 13 bases lining up with TRBD2. The CDR3 extends over 19 amino acids. Per germline, CDR1 MNHEY and CDR2 SVGEGT. V trimming: 4 bases; J trimming: 1 base; junction bases outside the gene matches: 10.

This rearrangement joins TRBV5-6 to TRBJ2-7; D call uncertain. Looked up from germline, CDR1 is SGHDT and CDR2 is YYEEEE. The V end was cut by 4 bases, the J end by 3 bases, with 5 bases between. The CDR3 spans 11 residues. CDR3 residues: CASSTNYEQYF. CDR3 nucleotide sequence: TGTGCCAGCAGCACAAACTACGAGCAGTACTTC.

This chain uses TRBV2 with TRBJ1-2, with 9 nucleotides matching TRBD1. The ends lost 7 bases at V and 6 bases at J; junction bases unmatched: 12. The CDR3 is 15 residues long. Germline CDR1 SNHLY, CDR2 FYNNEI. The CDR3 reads CASTTTRTGDHGYTF. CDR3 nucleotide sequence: TGTGCCAGCACCACAACTCGGACAGGGGACCATGGCTACACCTTC.

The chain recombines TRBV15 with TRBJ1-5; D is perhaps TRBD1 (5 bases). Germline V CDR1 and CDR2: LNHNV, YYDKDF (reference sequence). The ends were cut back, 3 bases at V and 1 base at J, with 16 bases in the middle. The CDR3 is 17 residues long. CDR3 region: CATSSPLGHLSNQPQHF. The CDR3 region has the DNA TGTGCCACCAGCAGCCCTTTAGGACACCTAAGCAATCAGCCCCAGCATTTT.